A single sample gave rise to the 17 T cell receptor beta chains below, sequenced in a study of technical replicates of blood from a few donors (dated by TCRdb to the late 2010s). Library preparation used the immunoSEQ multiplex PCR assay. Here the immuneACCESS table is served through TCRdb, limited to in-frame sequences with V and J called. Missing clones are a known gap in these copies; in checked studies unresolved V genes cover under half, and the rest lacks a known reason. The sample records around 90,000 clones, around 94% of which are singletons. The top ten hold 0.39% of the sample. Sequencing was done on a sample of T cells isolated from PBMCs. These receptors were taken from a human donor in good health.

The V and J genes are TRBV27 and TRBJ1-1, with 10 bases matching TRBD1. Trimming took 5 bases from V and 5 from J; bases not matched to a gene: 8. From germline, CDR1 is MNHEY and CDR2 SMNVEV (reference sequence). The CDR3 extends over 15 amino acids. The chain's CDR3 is CASSPQRQGATEAFF. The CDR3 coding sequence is TGTGCCAGCAGTCCCCAAAGACAGGGGGCAACTGAAGCTTTCTTT.

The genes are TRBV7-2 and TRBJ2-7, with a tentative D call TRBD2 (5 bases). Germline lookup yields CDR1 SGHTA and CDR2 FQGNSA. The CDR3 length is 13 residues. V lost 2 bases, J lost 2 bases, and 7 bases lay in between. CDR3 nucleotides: TGTGCCAGCAGCTTATCGGGAACCTACGAGCAGTACTTC. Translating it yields CASSLSGTYEQYF. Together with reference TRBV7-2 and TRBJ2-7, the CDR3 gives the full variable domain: GAGVSQSPSNKVTEKGKDVELRCDPISGHTALYWYRQSLGQGLEFLIYFQGNSAPDKSGLPSDRFSAERTGGSVSTLTIQRTQQEDSAVYLCASSLSGTYEQYFGPGTRLTVT.

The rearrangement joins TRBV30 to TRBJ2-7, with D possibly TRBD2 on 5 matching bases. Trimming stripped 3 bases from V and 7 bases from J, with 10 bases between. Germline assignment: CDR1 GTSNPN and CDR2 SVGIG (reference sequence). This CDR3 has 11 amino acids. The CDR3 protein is CAWRIEGEQYF. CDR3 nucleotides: TGTGCCTGGAGGATCGAGGGTGAGCAGTACTTC.

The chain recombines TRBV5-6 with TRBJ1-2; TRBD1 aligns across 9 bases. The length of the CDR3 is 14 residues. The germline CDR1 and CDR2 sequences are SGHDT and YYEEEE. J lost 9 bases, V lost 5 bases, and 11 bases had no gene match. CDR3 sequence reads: CASSSGTGIWSYTF. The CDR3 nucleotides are TGTGCCAGCAGTTCCGGGACAGGGATATGGAGCTACACCTTC.

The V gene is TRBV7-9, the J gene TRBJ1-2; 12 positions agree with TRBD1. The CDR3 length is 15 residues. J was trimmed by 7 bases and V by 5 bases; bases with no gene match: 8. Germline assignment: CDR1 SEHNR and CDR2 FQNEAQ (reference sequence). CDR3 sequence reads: CASSLGDRGLLGYTF. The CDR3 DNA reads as TGTGCCAGCAGCCTTGGGGACAGGGGGCTTCTTGGCTACACCTTC.

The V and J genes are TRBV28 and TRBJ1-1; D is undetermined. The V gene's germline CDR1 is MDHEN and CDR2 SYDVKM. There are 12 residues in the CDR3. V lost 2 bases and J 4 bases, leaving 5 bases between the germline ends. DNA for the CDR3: TGTGCCAGCAGTTTAGGTAGCACTGAAGCTTTCTTT. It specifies CASSLGSTEAFF.

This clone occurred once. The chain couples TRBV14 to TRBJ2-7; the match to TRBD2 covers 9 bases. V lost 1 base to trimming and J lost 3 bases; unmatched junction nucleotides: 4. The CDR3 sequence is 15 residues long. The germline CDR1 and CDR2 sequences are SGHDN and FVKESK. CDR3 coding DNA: TGTGCCAGCAGCCAAGGGCTAGCGGGAATCTACGAGCAGTACTTC. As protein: CASSQGLAGIYEQYF.

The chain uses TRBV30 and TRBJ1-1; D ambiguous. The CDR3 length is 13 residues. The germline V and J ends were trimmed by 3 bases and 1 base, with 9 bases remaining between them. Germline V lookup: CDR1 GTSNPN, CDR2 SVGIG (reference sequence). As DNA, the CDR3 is TGTGCCTGGAGACTCACAGAGAACACTGAAGCTTTCTTT. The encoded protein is CAWRLTENTEAFF. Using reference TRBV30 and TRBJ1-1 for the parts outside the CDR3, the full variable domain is SQTIHQWPATLVQPVGSPLSLECTVEGTSNPNLYWYRQAAGRGLQLLFYSVGIGQISSEVPQNLSASRPQDRQFILSSKKLLLSDSGFYLCAWRLTENTEAFFGQGTRLTVV.

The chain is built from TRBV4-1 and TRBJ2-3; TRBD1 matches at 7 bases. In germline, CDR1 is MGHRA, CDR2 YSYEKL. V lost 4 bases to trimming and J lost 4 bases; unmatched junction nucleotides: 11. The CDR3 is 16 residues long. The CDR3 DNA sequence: TGCGCCAGCAGCCTTGCCGGTGGGACAGTTGCAGATACGCAGTATTTT. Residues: CASSLAGGTVADTQYF.

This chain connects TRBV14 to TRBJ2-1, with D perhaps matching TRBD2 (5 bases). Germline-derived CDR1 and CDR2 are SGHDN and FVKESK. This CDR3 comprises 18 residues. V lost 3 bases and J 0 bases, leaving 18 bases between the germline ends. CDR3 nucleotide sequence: TGTGCCAGCAGCCAGAGGACTGCCGACCCGAGCTCCTACAATGAGCAGTTCTTC. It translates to CASSQRTADPSSYNEQFF. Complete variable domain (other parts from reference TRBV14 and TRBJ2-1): EAGVTQFPSHSVIEKGQTVTLRCDPISGHDNLYWYRRVMGKEIKFLLHFVKESKQDESGMPNNRFLAERTGGTYSTLKVQPAELEDSGVYFCASSQRTADPSSYNEQFFGPGTRLTVL.

The CDR3 coding sequence is TGTGCCAGCATCTTAGGGAGGGGAGGTCAAGAGACCCAGTACTTC. Translated, it gives CASILGRGGQETQYF. The J gene is TRBJ2-5, the V gene TRBV28, with 7 bases identical to TRBD2. Germline trimming cut 7 bases from V and 2 bases from J; bases unmatched to any gene: 10. CDR3 size: 15 residues. Germline V CDR1 and CDR2: MDHEN, SYDVKM.

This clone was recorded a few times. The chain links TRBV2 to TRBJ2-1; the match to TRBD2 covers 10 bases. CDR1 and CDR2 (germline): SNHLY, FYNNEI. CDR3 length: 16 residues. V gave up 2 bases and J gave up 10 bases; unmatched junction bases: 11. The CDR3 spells CASSERVAGGRREQFF. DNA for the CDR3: TGTGCCAGCAGTGAAAGGGTAGCGGGAGGCCGGCGCGAGCAGTTCTTC.

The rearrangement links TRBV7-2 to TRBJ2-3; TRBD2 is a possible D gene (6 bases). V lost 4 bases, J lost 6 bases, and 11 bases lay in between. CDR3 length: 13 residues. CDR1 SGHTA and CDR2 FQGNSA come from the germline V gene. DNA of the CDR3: TGTGCCAGCAGCTCTACGACTAGGGATACGCAGTATTTT. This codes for CASSSTTRDTQYF. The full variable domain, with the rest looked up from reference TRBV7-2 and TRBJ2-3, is GAGVSQSPSNKVTEKGKDVELRCDPISGHTALYWYRQSLGQGLEFLIYFQGNSAPDKSGLPSDRFSAERTGGSVSTLTIQRTQQEDSAVYLCASSSTTRDTQYFGPGTRLTVL.

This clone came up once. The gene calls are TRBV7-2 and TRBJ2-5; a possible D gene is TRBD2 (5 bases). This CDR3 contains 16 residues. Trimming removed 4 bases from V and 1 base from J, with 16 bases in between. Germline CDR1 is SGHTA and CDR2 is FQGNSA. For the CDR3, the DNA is TGTGCCAGCAGCTACGATTGGCGAGGGCCCCAAGAGACCCAGTACTTC. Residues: CASSYDWRGPQETQYF.

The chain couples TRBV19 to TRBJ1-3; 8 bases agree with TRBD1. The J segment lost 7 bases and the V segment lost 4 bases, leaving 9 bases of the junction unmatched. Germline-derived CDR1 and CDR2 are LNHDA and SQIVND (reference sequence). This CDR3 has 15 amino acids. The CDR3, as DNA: TGTGCCAGTAGTACCCCCCGACAGGGGATCAACACCATATATTTT. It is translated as CASSTPRQGINTIYF.

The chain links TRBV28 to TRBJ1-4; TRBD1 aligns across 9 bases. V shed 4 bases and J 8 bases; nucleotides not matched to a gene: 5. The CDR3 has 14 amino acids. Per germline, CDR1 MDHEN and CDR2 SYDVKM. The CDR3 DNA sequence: TGTGCCAGCAGTTCCCCGGGACAGGGAGAAAAACTGTTTTTT. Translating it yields CASSSPGQGEKLFF.

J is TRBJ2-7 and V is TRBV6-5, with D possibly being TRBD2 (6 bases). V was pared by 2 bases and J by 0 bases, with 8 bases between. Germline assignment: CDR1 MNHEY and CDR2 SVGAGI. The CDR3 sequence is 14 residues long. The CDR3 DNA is TGTGCCAGCAGTTACGGGGGGTTCTCCTACGAGCAGTACTTC. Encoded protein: CASSYGGFSYEQYF.